This TCR beta chain is from a study of cytomegalovirus exposure and HLA in healthy donors. Overall study results and limits: Later analysis reportedly placed an Asian-associated ancestry cluster below the roughly 690-donor mean in N-insertions.

A word on this clone: The antigen remains unidentified. One end of the junction is discordant with germline, which a read error may explain.

The study ran its PCR with 60 Vbeta and 13 Jbeta primers. Assay used: immunoSEQ multiplex PCR; TCRdb lists only in-frame clones, some missing. In the table there are around 300,000 clones, roughly 81% of which are singletons. This receptor was obtained from a woman between 40 and 50 years old in good health and CMV-seropositive. The specimen sequenced was PBMCs.

CDR3 DNA sequence: TGCAGCGTTCCCAGCTCCACCTGGGCCAACGGCCTGACTTTC. This translates into CSVPSSTWANGLTF. The gene calls are TRBV29-1 and TRBJ2-6; D not certain. This CDR3 has 14 residues. The germline gives CDR1 SQVTM, CDR2 ANQGSEA.